The clone carrying this T cell receptor beta chain was seen many times. What it binds is not known. 5'RACE employing 10-nucleotide random UMIs yielded the cDNA. TCRdb independently ran MiXCR on the 5' RACE reads; one entry per CDR3 protein. The sample carries under 40,000 distinct CDR3 sequences, about 4.8% recorded once. The data originate from a study of neurological immune-mediated disorders. Whole-study findings and limits: None of the CDR3 amino acid sequences of expanded clones were shared across subjects, and this suggested private repertoires in all groups.

The clonotype comes from a man between 18 and 29 years old in good health. Sequenced sample: PBMCs.

The CDR3 sequence is CASSQDLVGHTQYF. In DNA, the CDR3 is TGTGCCAGCAGCCAAGATCTGGTGGGGCATACGCAGTATTTT. The rearrangement links TRBV3-1 to TRBJ2-3, with D perhaps matching TRBD1 (5 bases). V lost 0 bases and J lost 7, with 11 bases in between. Germline CDR1 is LGHDT and CDR2 is YNNKEL (reference sequence). The CDR3 extends over 14 amino acids.